This T cell receptor beta chain was identified during a study of identical twins. Findings of the study overall: Without tracking the same donors, conclusions rested on cross-sectional statistical analysis. Out-of-frame alpha sequences shared by twins showed excess low generation probability.

Through template switching, a universal primer site was introduced, and the cDNA contained unique molecular identifiers. One entry per CDR3 protein, called by TCRdb with MiXCR from the 5' RACE reads. The sample has fewer than 250,000 distinct CDR3 sequences; roughly 7% are singletons. The CDR3 length is 13 residues. The V gene lost 4 bases and the J gene lost 4 bases, with 11 bases spanning the gap. Germline loops: CDR1 SNHLY, CDR2 FYNNEI. As regards this clonotype: The antigen remains undetermined.

The same data also went into a second study, on yellow fever vaccine responses in identical twins. That work contributes: The authors reported partly convergent, partly personalized vaccine responses in identical twins.

This sequence originates from a woman between 18 and 29 years old in good health. The material sequenced was memory (CD45RO+) T cells sorted from blood. The rearrangement joins TRBV2 to TRBJ2-7; D is possibly TRBD1 (5 bases). The CDR3 DNA sequence: TGTGCCAGCAGTGCAGGGTCATTGTACGAGCAGTACTTC. This translates into CASSAGSLYEQYF.